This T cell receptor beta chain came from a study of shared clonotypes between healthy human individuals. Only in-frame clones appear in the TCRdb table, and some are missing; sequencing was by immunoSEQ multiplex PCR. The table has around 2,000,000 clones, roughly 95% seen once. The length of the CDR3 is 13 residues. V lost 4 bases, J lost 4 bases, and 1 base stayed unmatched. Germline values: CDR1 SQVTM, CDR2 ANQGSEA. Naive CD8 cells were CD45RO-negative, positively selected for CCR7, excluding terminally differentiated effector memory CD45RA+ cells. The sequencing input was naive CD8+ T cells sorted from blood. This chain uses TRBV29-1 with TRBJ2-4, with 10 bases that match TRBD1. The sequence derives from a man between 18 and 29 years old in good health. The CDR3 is CSVAGQGKNIQYF. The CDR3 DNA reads TGCAGCGTTGCGGGACAGGGGAAAAACATTCAGTACTTC.